The 26 T cell receptor beta chains in this list originate from one sample, sequenced in a study of STAT5B mutations in CD4+ large granular lymphocyte leukemia. Sequencing used immunoSEQ multiplex PCR; TCRdb keeps in-frame clones, though not all of them. Among tens of thousands of clones listed, 55% to 75% were seen once. Specimen: CD4+ T cells from blood buffy coats. The receptors shown here come from a human donor in good health.

The V and J genes are TRBV10-3 and TRBJ2-3; D may be TRBD2 (6 bases). Trimming stripped 8 bases from V and 2 bases from J, with 11 bases between. Germline V gene lookup returns CDR1 ENHRY and CDR2 SYGVKD. The CDR3 sequence is 13 residues long. The CDR3 spells CAIQRVLTDTQYF. For the CDR3, the DNA is TGTGCCATCCAGCGGGTGCTCACAGATACGCAGTATTTT.

This clone was counted between two and nine times. The rearrangement uses TRBV19 and TRBJ2-3; D may be TRBD2 (7 bases). Trimming removed 7 bases from V and 0 bases from J, with 14 bases in between. CDR1 is LNHDA and CDR2 is SQIVND in the germline V gene (reference sequence). CDR3 size: 15 residues. CDR3 loop: CASNRGATSTDTQYF. CDR3 coding DNA: TGTGCCAGTAACCGGGGGGCCACTAGCACAGATACGCAGTATTTT.

V is TRBV5-1 and J is TRBJ2-5; 10 bases fit TRBD2. V was pared by 0 bases and J by 2 bases, with 7 bases of the junction left unmatched. CDR3 size: 17 residues. Germline CDR1 is SGHRS and CDR2 is YFSETQ. The CDR3 here is CASSLERGGLEQETQYF. DNA for the CDR3: TGCGCCAGCAGCTTGGAGCGGGGGGGCCTGGAACAAGAGACCCAGTACTTC.

The chain carries TRBV2 and TRBJ2-1; 7 bases map to TRBD2. V trimming: 3 bases; J trimming: 6 bases; junction bases outside the gene matches: 11. The CDR3 length is 16 residues. CDR1 is SNHLY, CDR2 FYNNEI, per germline. CDR3 amino acids: CASSEHPGGIGNEQFF. The CDR3 DNA is TGTGCCAGCAGTGAGCACCCCGGGGGGATAGGCAATGAGCAGTTCTTC.

The chain couples TRBV15 to TRBJ2-7; 12 bases fit TRBD1. The length of the CDR3 is 16 residues. Per the germline V gene, CDR1 is LNHNV and CDR2 is YYDKDF (reference sequence). The V segment lost 1 base and the J segment 5 bases; nucleotides outside the gene matches: 6. The CDR3 protein is CATSRGGTGGLDEQYF. The CDR3, as DNA: TGTGCCACCAGCAGAGGTGGGACAGGGGGCCTGGACGAGCAGTACTTC.

J is TRBJ2-1 and V is TRBV19; TRBD2 might be the D (7 bases). Trimming removed 7 bases from V and 3 bases from J, with 22 bases in between. Germline assignment: CDR1 LNHDA and CDR2 SQIVND (reference sequence). This CDR3 has 17 residues. CDR3 in DNA: TGTGCCAGTACCCCCTTCGGAGGGGGGGCCGTCTACAATGAGCAGTTCTTC. It specifies CASTPFGGGAVYNEQFF.

J is TRBJ2-3 and V is TRBV30; D ambiguous. The V and J ends lost 1 base and 0 bases respectively, with 11 bases between them. The CDR3 totals 15 residues. From germline, CDR1 is GTSNPN and CDR2 SVGIG (reference sequence). The CDR3 here is CAWSAPSTSTDTQYF. In nucleotides, the CDR3 is TGTGCCTGGAGTGCTCCTAGTACTAGCACAGATACGCAGTATTTT.

This chain uses TRBV2 with TRBJ1-2, with D uncertain. Germline CDR1 and CDR2: SNHLY and FYNNEI. The CDR3 runs 12 residues. Trimming pared 6 bases from V and 5 bases from J, leaving 10 bases between. DNA for the CDR3: TGTGCCAGCAGCCCCGACGGGTATGGCTACACCTTC. Its protein is CASSPDGYGYTF.

The chain has TRBV5-1 and TRBJ2-3, with 9 nucleotides matching TRBD2. The J segment lost 4 bases and the V segment lost 1 base, leaving 10 bases of the junction unmatched. The V gene's germline CDR1 is SGHRS and CDR2 YFSETQ. There are 17 residues in the CDR3. The CDR3, as DNA: TGCGCCAGCAGCTTGAGTTCAGCACTAGCGGGTGCAGATACGCAGTATTTT. Protein product: CASSLSSALAGADTQYF.

The chain combines TRBV19 with TRBJ1-2; 8 bases map to TRBD1. There are 15 residues in the CDR3. J gave up 0 bases and V 3 bases, and 3 bases lay outside the gene matches. CDR1 is LNHDA, CDR2 SQIVND, per germline (reference sequence). In DNA, the CDR3 is TGTGCCAGTAGTATCGGACAGGGAGCTAACTATGGCTACACCTTC. Protein product: CASSIGQGANYGYTF. Using reference TRBV19 and TRBJ1-2 for the parts outside the CDR3, the full variable domain is DGGITQSPKYLFRKEGQNVTLSCEQNLNHDAMYWYRQDPGQGLRLIYYSQIVNDFQKGDIAEGYSVSREKKESFPLTVTSAQKNPTAFYLCASSIGQGANYGYTFGSGTRLTVV.

CDR3 sequence: CASSRDGGHQAFF. DNA for the CDR3: TGTGCCAGCAGCAGGGACGGCGGTCATCAAGCTTTCTTT. The V gene is TRBV5-5, the J gene TRBJ1-1; possible D gene TRBD1, 5 bases. Germline V gives CDR1 SGHKS, CDR2 YYEKEE (reference sequence). This CDR3 has 13 residues. V was shortened by 4 bases and J by 9 bases, with 16 bases between the two germline ends.

This clone turned up a few times. Other DNA sequences from this sample encode an identical CDR3 as well. This sequence joins TRBV19 and TRBJ1-2; D possibly corresponds to TRBD1 (5 bases). This CDR3 spans 14 amino acids. Per the germline V gene, CDR1 is LNHDA and CDR2 is SQIVND (reference sequence). V was cut by 2 bases and J by 2 bases, with 9 bases left in between. The chain's CDR3 is CASSIKGANYGYTF. The DNA of the CDR3 is TGTGCCAGTAGTATAAAAGGGGCCAACTATGGCTACACCTTC.

The V call is TRBV10-3, the J call TRBJ1-4; 7 bases are shared with TRBD1. CDR1 and CDR2 (germline): ENHRY, SYGVKD. V lost 2 bases to trimming and J lost 6 bases; unmatched junction nucleotides: 12. This CDR3 contains 17 residues. The CDR3 region has the DNA TGTGCCATCAGTGAGCGGTTCGGCGTCAGGGGGGATGAAAAACTGTTTTTT. Translation gives CAISERFGVRGDEKLFF.

This clone has only a few counts. The genes are TRBV11-2 and TRBJ2-5; possibly TRBD2 for D (5 bases). Germline V CDR1 and CDR2: SGHAT, FQNNGV. V lost 4 bases, J lost 3 bases, and 15 bases lay in between. This CDR3 has 15 residues. CDR3 DNA sequence: TGTGCCAGCAGCTCCTCGGGGTGGGGAGAAGAGACCCAGTACTTC. Its translation is CASSSSGWGEETQYF.

The chain joins TRBV18 to TRBJ1-6; weak D call: TRBD1 (6 bases). Germline values: CDR1 KGHSH, CDR2 LQKENI. This CDR3 is built from 14 residues. Trimming removed 8 bases at V and 5 bases at J, with 13 bases between. The CDR3 DNA follows: TGTGCCAGCGATTCGGGACAAAATAATTCACCCCTCCACTTT. Its protein is CASDSGQNNSPLHF.

The chain employs TRBV19 and TRBJ1-1, with a weak D call TRBD1 (6 bases). The CDR3 has 15 amino acids. V was pared by 3 bases and J by 5 bases, with 16 bases between. The germline CDR1 and CDR2 sequences are LNHDA and SQIVND (reference sequence). This CDR3 reads CASSILGGEGTEAFF. The CDR3 coding sequence is TGTGCCAGTAGTATCTTGGGGGGCGAGGGAACTGAAGCTTTCTTT.

The chain uses TRBV4-1 and TRBJ2-1; TRBD2 might be the D (6 bases). This CDR3 is built from 18 residues. V lost 0 bases and J lost 8, with 23 bases in between. Germline lookup yields CDR1 MGHRA and CDR2 YSYEKL. The CDR3 reads CASSQDPQRRRGSDEQFF. CDR3 sequence (DNA): TGCGCCAGCAGCCAAGATCCACAACGTAGGAGGGGTAGCGATGAGCAGTTCTTC.

The CDR3 DNA follows: TGTGCCAGCAGAAGGATCGGGGGAGAAGAGACCCAGTACTTC. Translation: CASRRIGGEETQYF. The V call is TRBV2, the J call TRBJ2-5; D is perhaps TRBD2 (6 bases). This CDR3 contains 14 residues. The germline V gene encodes CDR1 SNHLY and CDR2 FYNNEI. The ends were cut back, 6 bases at V and 3 bases at J, with 14 bases in the middle.

The V and J genes are TRBV5-1 and TRBJ2-5; D perhaps matches TRBD1 (7 bases). The CDR3 totals 15 residues. Trimming took 3 bases from V and 5 from J, leaving 17 bases between them. Germline CDR1 reads SGHRS; CDR2 reads YFSETQ. The CDR3 here is CASSSTRGVGETQYF. The CDR3 DNA reads as TGCGCCAGCAGCTCTACCAGGGGGGTGGGGGAGACCCAGTACTTC.

The CDR3 loop reads CASSYSQGSWTDTQYF. CDR3 nucleotide sequence: TGTGCCAGCAGTTACTCCCAGGGGAGTTGGACAGATACGCAGTATTTT. This sequence joins TRBV6-5 and TRBJ2-3; a weak D match, TRBD1 (6 bases). The V gene's germline CDR1 is MNHEY and CDR2 SVGAGI. The CDR3 extends over 16 amino acids. Between the trimmed V and J ends, which lost 0 bases and 3 bases, there was a span of 13 bases.

The chain joins TRBV9 to TRBJ2-5; no clear D. The V gene's germline CDR1 is SGDLS and CDR2 YYNGEE. This CDR3 region has 13 residues. The V and J ends lost 0 bases and 5 bases respectively, with 8 bases between them. Written as DNA, the CDR3 is TGTGCCAGCAGCGTAGAGGCATCCGAGACCCAGTACTTC. Protein: CASSVEASETQYF.

This clone appeared a few times. V gene TRBV7-8 combines with J gene TRBJ1-1; no clear D gene. Trimming shortened V by 1 base and J by 5 bases, and 8 bases separated the two germline ends. The germline V gene has CDR1 SGHVS and CDR2 FQNEAQ. The CDR3 extends over 13 amino acids. The CDR3 DNA reads as TGTGCCAGCAGCTTAGATCAGGAGACTGAAGCTTTCTTT. Encoded protein: CASSLDQETEAFF.

This sequence joins TRBV2 and TRBJ1-6; unclear D gene. Trimming cost V 6 bases and J 3 bases, with 6 bases left between them. The CDR3 runs to 13 residues. Germline CDR1 is SNHLY and CDR2 is FYNNEI. The CDR3 coding sequence is TGTGCCAGCAGGGCCGGCTATAATTCACCCCTCCACTTT. It encodes CASRAGYNSPLHF.

This clone was counted a few times. The CDR3 DNA reads as TGTGCCAGCAGCTTTAGAGGGCTGGACACTGAAGCTTTCTTT. This translates into CASSFRGLDTEAFF. The chain combines TRBV11-2 with TRBJ1-1; D ambiguous. This CDR3 has 14 amino acids. Germline V gene sequence: CDR1 SGHAT, CDR2 FQNNGV. Trimming took off 3 bases at V and 3 bases at J, with 11 bases between the two ends.

In DNA, the CDR3 is TGTGCCAGCAGTTTCTTGGACAGGGATCAGCCCCAGCATTTT. Translation: CASSFLDRDQPQHF. This sequence joins TRBV6-1 and TRBJ1-5, with 8 nucleotides matching TRBD1. Germline CDR1 MNHNS, CDR2 SASEGT. The CDR3 consists of 14 residues. V lost 5 bases to trimming and J lost 5 bases; unmatched junction nucleotides: 5.

This chain uses TRBV5-1 with TRBJ2-3, with D perhaps matching TRBD2 (6 bases). The CDR3 loop spans 17 amino acids. Germline loops: CDR1 SGHRS, CDR2 YFSETQ. The V end lost 0 bases, the J end lost 0 bases, and 14 bases lay between the germline ends. The CDR3 DNA is TGCGCCAGCAGCTTGGCGGTGGGGGGAGCTAGCACAGATACGCAGTATTTT. Translated, it gives CASSLAVGGASTDTQYF.